This TCR beta chain is from a study of blood T cell repertoires in COVID-19. Study background: Acute-phase and convalescent COVID-19 samples originated in the United States, Italy and Spain. The cDNA or gDNA used as material had been derived from T cells, B-cell-depleted T cells, or PBMCs.

Original handling: Amplification of reference gene primers provided the estimated nucleated cell counts. Measured with immunoSEQ multiplex PCR; TCRdb has only the in-frame clones, and not every one. D and trimming were read from the DNA, whereas the V and J calls and clone size are those reported in that table. Here the sample spans 130,000 to 150,000 clones, about four fifths being singletons. This CDR3 region has 13 residues. Trimming took off 3 bases at V and 8 bases at J, with 13 bases between the two ends. Germline values: CDR1 SGHDN, CDR2 FVKESK. The chain recombines TRBV14 with TRBJ1-2; a possible D gene is TRBD1 (5 bases). The receptor's source is a human donor with acute or convalescent COVID-19. The donor label of this sample is uncertain. Sequencing used peripheral blood. The CDR3 protein is CASSQHQGYGYTF. DNA of the CDR3: TGTGCCAGCAGCCAGCATCAGGGATACGGCTACACCTTC.